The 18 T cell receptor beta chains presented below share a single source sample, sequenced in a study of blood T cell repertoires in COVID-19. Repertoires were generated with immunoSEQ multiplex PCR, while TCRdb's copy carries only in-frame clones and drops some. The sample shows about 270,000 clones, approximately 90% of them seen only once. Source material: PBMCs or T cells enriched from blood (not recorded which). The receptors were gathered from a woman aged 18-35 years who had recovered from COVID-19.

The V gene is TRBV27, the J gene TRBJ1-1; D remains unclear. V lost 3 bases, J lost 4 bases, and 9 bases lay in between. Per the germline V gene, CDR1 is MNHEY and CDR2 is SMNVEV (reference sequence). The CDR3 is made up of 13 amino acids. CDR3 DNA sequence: TGTGCCAGCAGTTTGGCGGGGAGCACTGAAGCTTTCTTT. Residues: CASSLAGSTEAFF.

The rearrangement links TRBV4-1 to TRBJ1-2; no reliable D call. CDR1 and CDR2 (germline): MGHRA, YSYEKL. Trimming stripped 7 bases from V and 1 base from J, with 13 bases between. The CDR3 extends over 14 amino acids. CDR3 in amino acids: CASKREISNYGYTF. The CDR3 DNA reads TGCGCCAGCAAAAGGGAGATTAGTAACTATGGCTACACCTTC.

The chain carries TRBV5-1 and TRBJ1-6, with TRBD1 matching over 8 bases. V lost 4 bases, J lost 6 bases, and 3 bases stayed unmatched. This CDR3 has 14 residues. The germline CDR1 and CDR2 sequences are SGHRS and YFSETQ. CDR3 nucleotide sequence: TGCGCCAGCAGCCCGACAGGGGTTAATTCACCCCTCCACTTT. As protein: CASSPTGVNSPLHF.

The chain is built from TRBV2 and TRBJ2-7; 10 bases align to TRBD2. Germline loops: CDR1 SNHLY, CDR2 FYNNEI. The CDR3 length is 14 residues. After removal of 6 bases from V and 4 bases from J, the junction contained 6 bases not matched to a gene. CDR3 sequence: CASRGWGLAYEQYF. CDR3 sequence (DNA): TGTGCCAGCAGGGGGTGGGGACTAGCGTACGAGCAGTACTTC.

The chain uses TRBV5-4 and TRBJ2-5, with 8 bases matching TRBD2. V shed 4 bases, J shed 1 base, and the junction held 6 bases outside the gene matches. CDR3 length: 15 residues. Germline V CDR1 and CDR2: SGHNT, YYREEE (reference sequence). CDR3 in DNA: TGTGCCAGCAGCCTCCCACTAGCGGCCCAAGAGACCCAGTACTTC. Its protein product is CASSLPLAAQETQYF. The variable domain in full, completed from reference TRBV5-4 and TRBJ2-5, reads ETGVTQSPTHLIKTRGQQVTLRCSSQSGHNTVSWYQQALGQGPQFIFQYYREEENGRGNFPPRFSGLQFPNYSSELNVNALELDDSALYLCASSLPLAAQETQYFGPGTRLLVL.

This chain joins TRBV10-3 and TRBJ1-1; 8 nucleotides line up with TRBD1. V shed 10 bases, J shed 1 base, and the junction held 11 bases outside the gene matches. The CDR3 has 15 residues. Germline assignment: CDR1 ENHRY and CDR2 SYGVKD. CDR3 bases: TGTGCCACCCGGGACAGGCTGGGGGAGAACACTGAAGCTTTCTTT. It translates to CATRDRLGENTEAFF.

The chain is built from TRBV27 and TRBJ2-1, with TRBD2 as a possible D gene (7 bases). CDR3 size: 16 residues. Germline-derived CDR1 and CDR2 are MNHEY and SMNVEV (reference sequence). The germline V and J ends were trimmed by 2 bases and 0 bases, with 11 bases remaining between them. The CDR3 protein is CASSLVGGPSYNEQFF. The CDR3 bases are TGTGCCAGCAGTTTAGTCGGGGGGCCCTCCTACAATGAGCAGTTCTTC.

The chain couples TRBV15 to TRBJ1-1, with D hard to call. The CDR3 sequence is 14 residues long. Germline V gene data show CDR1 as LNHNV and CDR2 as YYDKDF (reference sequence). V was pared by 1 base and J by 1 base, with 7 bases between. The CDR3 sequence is CATSRGGRNTEAFF. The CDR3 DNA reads TGTGCCACCAGCAGAGGCGGCAGGAACACTGAAGCTTTCTTT.

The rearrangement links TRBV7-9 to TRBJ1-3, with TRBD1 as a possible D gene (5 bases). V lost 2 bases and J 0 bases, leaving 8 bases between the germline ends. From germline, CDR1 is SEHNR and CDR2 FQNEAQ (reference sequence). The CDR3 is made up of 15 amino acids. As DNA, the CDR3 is TGTGCCAGCAGCTTATCGGGGGTCTCTGGAAACACCATATATTTT. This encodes CASSLSGVSGNTIYF.

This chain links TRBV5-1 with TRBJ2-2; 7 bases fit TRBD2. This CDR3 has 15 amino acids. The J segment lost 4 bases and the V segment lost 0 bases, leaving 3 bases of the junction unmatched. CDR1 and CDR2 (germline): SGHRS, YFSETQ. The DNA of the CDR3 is TGCGCCAGCAGCTTGGAAGCGGGGCCCACCGGGGAGCTGTTTTTT. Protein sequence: CASSLEAGPTGELFF.

The CDR3 loop is CASSVGEGTYQETQYF. In DNA, the CDR3 is TGTGCCAGCAGCGTAGGGGAGGGGACCTATCAAGAGACCCAGTACTTC. The chain joins TRBV9 to TRBJ2-5; 7 bases fit TRBD2. The V segment lost 0 bases and the J segment 2 bases; nucleotides outside the gene matches: 7. CDR1 is SGDLS, CDR2 YYNGEE, per germline. The CDR3 runs to 16 residues.

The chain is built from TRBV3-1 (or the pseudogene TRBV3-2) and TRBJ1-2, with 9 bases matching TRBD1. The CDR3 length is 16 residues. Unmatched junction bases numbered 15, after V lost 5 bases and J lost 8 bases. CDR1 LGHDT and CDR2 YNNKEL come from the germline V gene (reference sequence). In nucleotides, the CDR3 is TGTGCCAGCAGCTCTCTGGGACAGGGAGAGGTCGGGGGCTACACCTTC. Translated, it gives CASSSLGQGEVGGYTF.

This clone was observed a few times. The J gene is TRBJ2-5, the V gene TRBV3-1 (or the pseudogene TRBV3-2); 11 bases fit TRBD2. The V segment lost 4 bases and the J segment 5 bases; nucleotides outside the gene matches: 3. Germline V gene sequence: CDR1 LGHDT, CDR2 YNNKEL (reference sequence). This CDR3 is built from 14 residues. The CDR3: CASSPSGGLETQYF. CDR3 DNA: TGTGCCAGCAGCCCTAGCGGGGGGTTGGAGACCCAGTACTTC.

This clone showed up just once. Here the CDR3 DNA reads TGTGCCAGCAGCTTTCCCAGGGGGCACTATGGCTACACCTTC. It yields the protein CASSFPRGHYGYTF. This sequence joins TRBV7-9 and TRBJ1-2; TRBD1 matches at 8 bases. Germline V CDR1 and CDR2: SEHNR, FQNEAQ (reference sequence). CDR3 length equals 14 residues. V gave up 3 bases and J gave up 3 bases; unmatched junction bases: 3.

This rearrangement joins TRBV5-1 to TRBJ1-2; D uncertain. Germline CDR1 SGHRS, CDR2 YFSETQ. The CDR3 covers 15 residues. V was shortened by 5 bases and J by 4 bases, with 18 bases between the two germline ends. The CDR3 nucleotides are TGCGCCAGCAGTCCCGGGTCCCGACTGTCCTATGGCTACACCTTC. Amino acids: CASSPGSRLSYGYTF.

The CDR3 here is CASSVRDRGYSPLHF. As DNA, the CDR3 is TGCGCCAGCAGTGTGAGGGACAGGGGCTATTCACCCCTCCACTTT. J is TRBJ1-6 and V is TRBV10-2, with TRBD1 matching 10 bases. The V gene's germline CDR1 is WSHSY and CDR2 SAAADI. CDR3 length: 15 amino acids. V lost 4 bases to trimming and J lost 8 bases; unmatched junction nucleotides: 5.

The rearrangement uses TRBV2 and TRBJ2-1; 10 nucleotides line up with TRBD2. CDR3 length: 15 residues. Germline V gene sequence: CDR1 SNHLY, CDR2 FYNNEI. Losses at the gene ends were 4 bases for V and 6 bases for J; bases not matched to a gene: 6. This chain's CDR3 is CASSAERGGINEQFF. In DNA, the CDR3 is TGTGCCAGCAGTGCGGAGCGGGGGGGAATCAATGAGCAGTTCTTC.

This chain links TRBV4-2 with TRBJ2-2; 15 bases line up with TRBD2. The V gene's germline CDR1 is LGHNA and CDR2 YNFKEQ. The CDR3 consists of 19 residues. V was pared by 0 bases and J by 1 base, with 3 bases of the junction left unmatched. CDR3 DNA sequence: TGTGCCAGCAGCCAAGACGCGGGACTAGCGGGGGGGAACACCGGGGAGCTGTTTTTT. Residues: CASSQDAGLAGGNTGELFF.